The rows below give T cell receptor beta chains drawn from one sample of a study of cytomegalovirus exposure and HLA in healthy donors. Data came from immunoSEQ multiplex PCR; TCRdb stores just in-frame clones and leaves some out. The sample shows approximately 110,000 clones, and approximately 3.7% sits with its ten largest clones. Sequencing was done on a sample of PBMCs. The origin of the receptors is a young man in good health and CMV-seronegative. CDR3s include the opening cysteine and the closing phenylalanine or tryptophan. Fields, in order: D gene, J gene, V gene, CDR3 protein, CDR3 DNA. A D gene is named only where the DNA matches it firmly.

D gene: -; J gene: TRBJ1-2; V gene: TRBV2; CDR3 protein: CASSELPLYGYTF; CDR3 DNA: TGTGCCAGCAGTGAACTCCCTCTCTATGGCTACACCTTC
D gene: TRBD2; J gene: TRBJ2-2; V gene: TRBV5-8; CDR3 protein: CASSSDIQRGWLAGELFF; CDR3 DNA: TGTGCCAGCAGCTCCGATATCCAGCGGGGGTGGCTTGCCGGGGAGCTGTTTTTT
D gene: -; J gene: TRBJ1-6; V gene: TRBV5-8; CDR3 protein: CASSFTRSYNSPLHF; CDR3 DNA: TGTGCCAGCAGCTTTACGAGGTCCTATAATTCACCCCTCCACTTT
D gene: TRBD2; J gene: TRBJ2-3; V gene: TRBV19; CDR3 protein: CASSPIRASGGSTDTQYF; CDR3 DNA: TGTGCCAGTAGTCCGATTAGGGCTAGCGGGGGTAGCACAGATACGCAGTATTTT
D gene: -; J gene: TRBJ1-2; V gene: TRBV2; CDR3 protein: CASRGDNCGYTF; CDR3 DNA: TGTGCCAGCAGGGGGGACAACTGTGGCTACACCTTC
D gene: TRBD1; J gene: TRBJ2-2; V gene: TRBV9; CDR3 protein: CASSIQTGPGELFF; CDR3 DNA: TGTGCCAGCAGCATCCAGACAGGGCCCGGGGAGCTGTTTTTT
D gene: -; J gene: TRBJ2-5; V gene: TRBV7-3; CDR3 protein: CASTLLRFSYQETQYF; CDR3 DNA: TGTGCCAGCACCCTGCTGAGGTTCTCGTACCAAGAGACCCAGTACTTC
D gene: -; J gene: TRBJ2-1; V gene: TRBV2; CDR3 protein: CASRDFRETNEQFF; CDR3 DNA: TGTGCCAGCAGGGATTTCCGGGAGACAAATGAGCAGTTCTTC
D gene: -; J gene: TRBJ1-1; V gene: TRBV15; CDR3 protein: CATSRDNPRGTEAFF; CDR3 DNA: TGTGCCACCAGCAGAGATAACCCAAGGGGCACTGAAGCTTTCTTT
D gene: -; J gene: TRBJ1-1; V gene: TRBV6-6; CDR3 protein: CASMLQGRNTEAFF; CDR3 DNA: TGTGCCAGCATGCTACAGGGCAGGAACACTGAAGCTTTCTTT
D gene: TRBD2; J gene: TRBJ2-7; V gene: TRBV11-2; CDR3 protein: CASSLVGTSAYEQYF; CDR3 DNA: TGTGCCAGCAGCTTAGTTGGGACTAGCGCCTACGAGCAGTACTTC
D gene: TRBD1; J gene: TRBJ1-1; V gene: TRBV5-1; CDR3 protein: CASSLLGTGIMQSEAFF; CDR3 DNA: TGCGCCAGCAGCTTGCTCGGGACAGGGATTATGCAAAGTGAAGCTTTCTTT
D gene: -; J gene: TRBJ2-7; V gene: TRBV7-9; CDR3 protein: CASSFSFGEQYF; CDR3 DNA: TGTGCCAGCAGCTTTTCTTTCGGCGAGCAGTACTTC
D gene: TRBD2; J gene: TRBJ2-1; V gene: TRBV6-1; CDR3 protein: CASSGRGTSEYLEYNEQFF; CDR3 DNA: TGTGCCAGCAGTGGGCGAGGGACTAGCGAGTACCTTGAGTACAATGAGCAGTTCTTC
D gene: -; J gene: TRBJ1-1; V gene: TRBV7-8; CDR3 protein: CASSLAEAGTEAFF; CDR3 DNA: TGTGCCAGCAGCTTAGCGGAGGCCGGCACTGAAGCTTTCTTT
D gene: -; J gene: TRBJ2-1; V gene: TRBV11-3; CDR3 protein: CASSSLGGILNNEQFF; CDR3 DNA: TGTGCCAGCAGCTCACTGGGGGGAATTCTGAACAATGAGCAGTTCTTC
D gene: TRBD1; J gene: TRBJ1-4; V gene: TRBV11-2; CDR3 protein: CASSLGGTATNEKLFF; CDR3 DNA: TGTGCCAGCAGCTTAGGAGGGACAGCAACTAATGAAAAACTGTTTTTT
D gene: -; J gene: TRBJ1-5; V gene: TRBV23-1; CDR3 protein: CASSHPTGHVYSNQPQHF; CDR3 DNA: TGCGCCAGCAGTCACCCCACAGGCCACGTATATAGCAATCAGCCCCAGCATTTT
D gene: -; J gene: TRBJ2-3; V gene: TRBV19; CDR3 protein: CASRRQGGSTDTQYF; CDR3 DNA: TGTGCCAGTAGGAGGCAGGGGGGATCCACAGATACGCAGTATTTT
D gene: TRBD1; J gene: TRBJ2-5; V gene: TRBV7-2; CDR3 protein: CASRGQYQETQYF; CDR3 DNA: TGTGCCAGCAGGGGACAGTACCAAGAGACCCAGTACTTC
D gene: TRBD1; J gene: TRBJ2-2; V gene: TRBV19; CDR3 protein: CASIPGGRGTGELFF; CDR3 DNA: TGTGCCAGTATCCCAGGGGGCCGCGGCACCGGGGAGCTGTTTTTT
D gene: TRBD2; J gene: TRBJ2-2; V gene: TRBV7-2; CDR3 protein: CASSLLAGANTGELFF; CDR3 DNA: TGTGCCAGCAGCTTATTGGCGGGGGCGAACACCGGGGAGCTGTTTTTT
D gene: TRBD2; J gene: TRBJ2-3; V gene: TRBV7-2; CDR3 protein: CASSSYGRGTDTQYF; CDR3 DNA: TGTGCCAGCAGCTCCTACGGGAGGGGCACAGATACGCAGTATTTT
D gene: -; J gene: TRBJ2-3; V gene: TRBV5-4; CDR3 protein: CASRVRDTDTQYF; CDR3 DNA: TGTGCCAGTCGGGTCAGGGATACAGATACGCAGTATTTT